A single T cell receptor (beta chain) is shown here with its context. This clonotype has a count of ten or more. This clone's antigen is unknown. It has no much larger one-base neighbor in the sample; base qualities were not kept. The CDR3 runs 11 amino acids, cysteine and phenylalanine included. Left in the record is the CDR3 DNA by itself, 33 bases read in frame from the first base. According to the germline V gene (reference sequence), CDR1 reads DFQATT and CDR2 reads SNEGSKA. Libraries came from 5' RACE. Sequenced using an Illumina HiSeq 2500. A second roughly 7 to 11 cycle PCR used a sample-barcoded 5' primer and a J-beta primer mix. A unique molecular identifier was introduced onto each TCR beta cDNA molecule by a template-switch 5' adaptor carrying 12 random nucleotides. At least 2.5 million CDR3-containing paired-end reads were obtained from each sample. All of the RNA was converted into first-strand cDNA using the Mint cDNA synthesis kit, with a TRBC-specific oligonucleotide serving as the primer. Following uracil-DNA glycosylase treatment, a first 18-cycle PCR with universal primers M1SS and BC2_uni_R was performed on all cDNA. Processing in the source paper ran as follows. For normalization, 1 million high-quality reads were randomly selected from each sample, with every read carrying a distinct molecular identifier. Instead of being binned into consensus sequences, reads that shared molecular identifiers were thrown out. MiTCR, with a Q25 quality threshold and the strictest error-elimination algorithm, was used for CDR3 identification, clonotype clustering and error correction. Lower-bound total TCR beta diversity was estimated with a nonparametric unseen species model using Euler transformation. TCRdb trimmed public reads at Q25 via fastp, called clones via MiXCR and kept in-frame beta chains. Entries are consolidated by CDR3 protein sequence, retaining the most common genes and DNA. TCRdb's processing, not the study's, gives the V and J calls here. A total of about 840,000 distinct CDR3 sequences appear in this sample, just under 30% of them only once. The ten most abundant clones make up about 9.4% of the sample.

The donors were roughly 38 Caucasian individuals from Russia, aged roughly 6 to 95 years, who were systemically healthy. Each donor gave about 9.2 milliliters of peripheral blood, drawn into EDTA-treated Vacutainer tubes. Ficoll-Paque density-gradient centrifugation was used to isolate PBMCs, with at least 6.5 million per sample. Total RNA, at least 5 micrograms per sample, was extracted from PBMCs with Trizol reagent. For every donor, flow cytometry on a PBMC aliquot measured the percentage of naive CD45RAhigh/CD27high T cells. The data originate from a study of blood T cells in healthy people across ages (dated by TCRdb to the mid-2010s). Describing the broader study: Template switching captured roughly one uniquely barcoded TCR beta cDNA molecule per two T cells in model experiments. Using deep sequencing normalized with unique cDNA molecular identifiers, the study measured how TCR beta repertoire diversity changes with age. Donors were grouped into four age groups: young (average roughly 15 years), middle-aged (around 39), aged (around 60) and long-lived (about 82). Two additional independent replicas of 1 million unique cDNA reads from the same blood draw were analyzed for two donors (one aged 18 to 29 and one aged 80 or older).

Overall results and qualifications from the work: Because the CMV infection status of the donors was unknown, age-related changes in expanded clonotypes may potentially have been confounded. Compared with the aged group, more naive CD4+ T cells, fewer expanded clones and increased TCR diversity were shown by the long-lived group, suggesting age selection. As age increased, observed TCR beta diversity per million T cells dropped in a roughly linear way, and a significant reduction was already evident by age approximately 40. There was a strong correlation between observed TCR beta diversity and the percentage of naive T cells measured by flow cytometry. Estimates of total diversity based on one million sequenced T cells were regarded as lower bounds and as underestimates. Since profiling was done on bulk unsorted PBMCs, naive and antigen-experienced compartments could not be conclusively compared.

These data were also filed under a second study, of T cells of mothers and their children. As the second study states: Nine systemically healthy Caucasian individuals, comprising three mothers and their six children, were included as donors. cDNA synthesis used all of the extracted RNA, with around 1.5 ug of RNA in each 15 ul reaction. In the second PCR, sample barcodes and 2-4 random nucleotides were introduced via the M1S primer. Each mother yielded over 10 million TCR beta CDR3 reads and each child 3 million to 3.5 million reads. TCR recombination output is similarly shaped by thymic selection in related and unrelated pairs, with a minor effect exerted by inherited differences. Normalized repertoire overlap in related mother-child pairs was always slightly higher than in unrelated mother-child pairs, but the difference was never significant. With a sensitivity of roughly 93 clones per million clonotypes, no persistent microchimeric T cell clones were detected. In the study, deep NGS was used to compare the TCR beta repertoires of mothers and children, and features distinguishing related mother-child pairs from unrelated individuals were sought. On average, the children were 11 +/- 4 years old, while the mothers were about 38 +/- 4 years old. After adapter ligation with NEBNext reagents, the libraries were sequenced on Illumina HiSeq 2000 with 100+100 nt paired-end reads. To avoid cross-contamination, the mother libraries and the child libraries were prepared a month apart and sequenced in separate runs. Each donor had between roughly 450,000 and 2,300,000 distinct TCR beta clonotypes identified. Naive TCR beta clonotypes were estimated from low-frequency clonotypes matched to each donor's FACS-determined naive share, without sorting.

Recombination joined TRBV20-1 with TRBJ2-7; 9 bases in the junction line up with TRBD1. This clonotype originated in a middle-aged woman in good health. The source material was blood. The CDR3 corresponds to CVGTGTYEQYF. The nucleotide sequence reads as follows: TGCGTCGGGACAGGGACCTACGAGCAGTACTTC.